This T cell receptor beta chain was found in a study of regulatory T cells in long-lasting Graves disease. Whole-study context: Antithyroid drug use was under 3 months in newly diagnosed Graves' patients.

The study, taken as a whole, reports: Authors noted too few samples as a limitation.

This clonotype was counted at least ten times. Its antigen is undetermined. CDR3 regions were amplified by Arm-PCR using iRepertoire HTBI primers to build TCR beta libraries. TCRdb recomputed calls from the multiplex PCR reads with MiXCR, one row per CDR3 protein. Found here are 450,000 to 700,000 distinct CDR3 sequences, less than 15% of them singletons; the top ten hold roughly 10%. Specified time point: newly diagnosed GD, antithyroid drugs for less than 3 months. From PBMCs, RNA was extracted and then used to make the TCR library. This sample also belongs to another study, concerning T cells in Graves' hyperthyroidism and ophthalmopathy. As reported in that work: The HTBI set primed first-round TCR CDR3 RT-PCR.

The clonotype originates from a young man with Graves disease. Sequencing used peripheral blood mononuclear cells (PBMCs), obtained at new diagnosis, from a patient treated with antithyroid drugs.

The chain's CDR3 is CASSPLNAGLNTEAFF. CDR3 DNA sequence: TGTGCCAGCAGCCCCCTGAATGCCGGCCTGAACACTGAAGCTTTCTTT. The genes are TRBV7-9 and TRBJ1-1; no clear D. This CDR3 has 16 amino acids. V lost 5 bases, J lost 0 bases, and 16 bases lay in between. Germline V gives CDR1 SEHNR, CDR2 FQNEAQ (reference sequence).